The TCR beta chain under discussion was sequenced for a study of T cell repertoires in cytomegalovirus infection. TCRdb used MiXCR to reprocess the reads, holding one entry per CDR3 protein. The table includes some 400,000 distinct CDR3 sequences, 15% to 20% detected once. Germline lookup yields CDR1 SEHNR and CDR2 FQNEAQ (reference sequence). The CDR3 has 16 residues. After removal of 7 bases from V and 5 bases from J, the junction contained 12 bases not matched to a gene. The specimen sequenced was PBMCs. The sequence derives from a human donor in good health (CMV status not recorded). Some clones in this sample may be carry-over from other donors' samples. The rearrangement uses TRBV7-9 and TRBJ2-1; 9 nucleotides match TRBD2. CDR3 amino acids: CASTNGGGGLDNEQFF. Written as DNA, the CDR3 is TGTGCCAGCACTAACGGCGGGGGGGGACTGGACAATGAGCAGTTCTTC.